This T cell receptor beta chain comes out of a study of type 1 regulatory T cells. Study-level information: T-allo10 is an in vitro-generated, Tr1-enriched CD4 T cell product specific for alloantigen.

Overall study results and limits: Compared with non-Tr1 cells, Tr1 cells showed a narrower TCR repertoire.

TCRdb analysed the reads with MiXCR anew, one entry per CDR3 protein. The sample lists 60,000 to 70,000 distinct CDR3 sequences, 49% seen once, with more than 2% in the top ten. Germline V CDR1 and CDR2: SEHNR, FQNEAQ (reference sequence). Trimming took off 7 bases at V and 6 bases at J, with 21 bases between the two ends. CDR3 size: 15 residues. Remarks on this clonotype: What it binds is unknown.

The TCR was taken from a human donor in good health. This chain links TRBV7-9 with TRBJ1-2; D uncertain. Source material: cultured non-Tr1 T cells, either the whole culture or a sorted T cell fraction (not recorded which). The CDR3 is CASTPTNGGKHGYTF. The CDR3 nucleotides are TGTGCCAGCACCCCCACAAATGGAGGAAAGCATGGCTACACCTTC.